The text below deals with one TCR beta chain. The data are from a study of T cell changes during pregnancy in multiple sclerosis. Per the germline V gene, CDR1 is SGDLS and CDR2 is YYNGEE. With 0 bases clipped from V and 0 bases from J, the junction kept 15 bases outside the gene matches. This CDR3 has 20 residues. The protocol was immunoSEQ multiplex PCR, while the TCRdb copy is restricted to in-frame clones and leaves out a portion. The sample records approximately 39,000 clones, 85% to 95% being singletons. Sequencing was performed on PBMCs (not recorded whether the cells were cultured). The receptor's source is a female donor with multiple sclerosis, enrolled in a pregnancy study. The chain links TRBV9 to TRBJ1-1; TRBD1 aligns across 9 bases. Here the CDR3 DNA reads TGTGCCAGCAGCGTAGTAGAGATGCCGGGACAGGGCCGAATGAACACTGAAGCTTTCTTT. Its translation: CASSVVEMPGQGRMNTEAFF.